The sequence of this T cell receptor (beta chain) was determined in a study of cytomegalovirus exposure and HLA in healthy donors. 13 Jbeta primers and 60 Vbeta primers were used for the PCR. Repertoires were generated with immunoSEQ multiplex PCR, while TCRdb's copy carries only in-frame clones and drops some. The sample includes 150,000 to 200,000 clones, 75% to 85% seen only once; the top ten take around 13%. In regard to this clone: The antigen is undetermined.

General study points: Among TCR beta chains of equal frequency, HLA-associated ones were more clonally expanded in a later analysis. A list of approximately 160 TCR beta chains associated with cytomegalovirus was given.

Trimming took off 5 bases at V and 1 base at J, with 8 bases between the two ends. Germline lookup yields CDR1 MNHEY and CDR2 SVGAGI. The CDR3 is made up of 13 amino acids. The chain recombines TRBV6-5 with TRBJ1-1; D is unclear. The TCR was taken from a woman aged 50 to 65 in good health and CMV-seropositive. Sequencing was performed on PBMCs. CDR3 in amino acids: CASSRHQNTEAFF. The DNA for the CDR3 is TGTGCCAGCAGTCGACACCAGAACACTGAAGCTTTCTTT.